The clone carrying this T cell receptor (beta chain) turned up a few times. This record belongs to a study of patients and donors after allogeneic stem cell transplantation. TCRdb recomputed calls from the RT-PCR reads with MiXCR, one row per CDR3 protein. This table holds roughly 960,000 distinct CDR3 sequences, approximately 19% found once. V lost 8 bases to trimming and J lost 7 bases, with 20 bases between them. The germline V gene encodes CDR1 MGHRA and CDR2 YSYEKL. This CDR3 spans 14 amino acids. The genes are TRBV4-1 and TRBJ1-1; D is ambiguous. Sequenced: blood, either unsorted or a sorted T cell fraction (not recorded which). The clonotype was recovered from a human donor who was either an allogeneic HSCT recipient or a stem cell or donor lymphocyte infusion donor (not recorded which). It is not recorded whose cells these are; they may come from a transplant donor. The CDR3 nucleotides read TGCGCCAGCCTACTCGGGATGGCATGGGGTGAAGCTTTCTTT. Translated: CASLLGMAWGEAFF.